Listed below are T cell receptor beta chains from one sample, sequenced in a study of cytomegalovirus exposure and HLA in healthy donors. Repertoires were generated with immunoSEQ multiplex PCR, while TCRdb's copy carries only in-frame clones and drops some. The sample carries approximately 170,000 clones, over 60% recorded once. The sequenced sample was PBMCs. The source of these receptors is a man aged 30 to 39 in good health and CMV-seropositive. Each CDR3 is given with its conserved first and last residue. Fields, in order: clone size, V gene, D gene, J gene, CDR3 protein, CDR3 DNA. The D gene is left open where the match is weak. Size tells how often a clone was seen (once, few, many) or the class of an expanded clone, and some rows leave it out.

>few|TRBV4-2|-|TRBJ2-7
CASSQDQGLIYEQYF
TGTGCCAGCAGCCAAGATCAGGGGCTAATCTACGAGCAGTACTTC
>-|TRBV7-9|TRBD1|TRBJ1-2
CASSLTARQGGWGGYTF
TGTGCCAGCAGCTTAACCGCCCGCCAGGGGGGCTGGGGTGGCTACACCTTC
>-|TRBV18|-|TRBJ1-4
CASSPGNEKLFF
TGTGCCAGCTCCCCCGGGAATGAAAAACTGTTTTTT
>-|TRBV7-8|-|TRBJ1-3
CASSLAGVGNTIYF
TGTGCCAGCAGCTTAGCAGGGGTTGGAAACACCATATATTTT
>-|TRBV7-2|TRBD1|TRBJ1-2
CASSQGRGQGVYGYTF
TGTGCCAGCAGCCAGGGGAGGGGACAGGGGGTTTATGGCTACACCTTC
>-|TRBV19|TRBD1|TRBJ2-5
CASSLDRGTYQETQYF
TGTGCCAGTAGCCTCGACAGGGGGACGTACCAAGAGACCCAGTACTTC
>-|TRBV7-9|TRBD2|TRBJ2-5
CASSFSGGRKTQYF
TGTGCCAGCAGCTTTAGCGGGGGTCGGAAGACCCAGTACTTC
>-|TRBV18|-|TRBJ1-2
CASSPPFRVQGYTF
TGTGCCAGCTCACCACCGTTCAGGGTTCAGGGCTACACCTTC
>-|TRBV6-1|-|TRBJ2-7
CASSMSSYEQYF
TGTGCCAGCAGCATGAGCTCCTACGAGCAGTACTTC
>once|TRBV30|-|TRBJ1-2
CASLLDNYGYTF
TGTGCCTCGCTATTAGATAACTATGGCTACACCTTC
>once|TRBV27|-|TRBJ2-7
CASRPRTGGYEQYF
TGTGCCAGCAGACCCCGGACAGGAGGGTACGAGCAGTACTTC
>once|TRBV7-2|TRBD2|TRBJ2-3
CASSTRLAGVSSTDTQYF
TGTGCCAGCAGCACAAGACTAGCGGGGGTCTCTAGCACAGATACGCAGTATTTT
>-|TRBV4-3|-|TRBJ1-1
CASSQAGAGNTEAFF
TGCGCCAGCAGCCAAGCAGGGGCTGGGAACACTGAAGCTTTCTTT
>-|TRBV12-5|TRBD1|TRBJ2-2
CASGLVATGGTGELFF
TGTGCTAGTGGTTTGGTTGCGACAGGGGGCACCGGGGAGCTGTTTTTT
>-|TRBV6-1|-|TRBJ1-6
CASRETGHSPLHF
TGTGCCAGCAGGGAAACAGGCCATTCACCCCTCCACTTT
>-|TRBV25-1|-|TRBJ1-6
CASSDPGLPLHF
TGTGCCAGCAGTGACCCAGGGTTACCCCTCCACTTT
>-|TRBV4-2|-|TRBJ1-3
CASSPRPSGNTIYF
TGTGCCAGCAGCCCCAGGCCCTCTGGAAACACCATATATTTT
>-|TRBV28|TRBD2|TRBJ2-7
CASRYQHGREDSYEQYF
TGTGCCAGCAGGTACCAACACGGGAGGGAGGACTCCTACGAGCAGTACTTC
>-|TRBV29-1|-|TRBJ2-7
CSVRDTSSYEQYF
TGCAGCGTCCGGGACACTAGCTCCTACGAGCAGTACTTC
>-|TRBV6-1|TRBD2|TRBJ2-7
CASQLAGYATYEQYF
TGTGCCAGCCAACTAGCGGGATATGCCACCTACGAGCAGTACTTC
>-|TRBV21-1|-|TRBJ1-2
CASSPKRGDDGYTF
TGTGCCAGCAGCCCAAAGCGGGGAGATGATGGCTACACCTTC
>-|TRBV6-6|-|TRBJ1-2
CASSPDRRYYGYTF
TGTGCCAGCAGTCCCGACAGGCGATACTATGGCTACACCTTC
>-|TRBV6-1|TRBD1|TRBJ2-5
CASSEAGQGGQETQYF
TGTGCCAGCAGTGAAGCAGGACAGGGAGGACAAGAGACCCAGTACTTC
>-|TRBV21-1|-|TRBJ1-3
CASSKALWQGRNTIYF
TGTGCCAGCAGCAAAGCGCTTTGGCAGGGAAGAAACACCATATATTTT
>-|TRBV19|TRBD2|TRBJ2-7
CASSIGEGSYEQYF
TGTGCCAGTAGTATCGGGGAGGGCTCCTACGAGCAGTACTTC
>-|TRBV5-4|-|TRBJ2-7
CASSLVGTRYVEQYF
TGTGCCAGCAGCTTGGTGGGGACACGGTACGTTGAGCAGTACTTC
>-|TRBV4-3|-|TRBJ1-3
CASSQDPPEASGNTIYF
TGCGCCAGCAGCCAAGATCCCCCCGAAGCCTCTGGAAACACCATATATTTT
>-|TRBV5-1|-|TRBJ1-3
CASSSGARDTIYF
TGCGCCAGCAGTTCAGGGGCCCGCGACACCATATATTTT
>-|TRBV5-6|TRBD1|TRBJ2-7
CASSLVQGAGEQYF
TGTGCCAGCAGCTTGGTGCAGGGGGCGGGCGAGCAGTACTTC
>-|TRBV28|TRBD1|TRBJ1-2
CASSGTGGVSYGYTF
TGTGCCAGCAGTGGGACAGGGGGCGTAAGCTATGGCTACACCTTC
>-|TRBV11-1|TRBD1|TRBJ1-2
CASSRQGSYYGYTF
TGTGCCAGCAGCCGACAGGGCAGTTACTATGGCTACACCTTC
>-|TRBV30|-|TRBJ1-5
CAWGTSYSNQPQHF
TGTGCCTGGGGGACAAGCTATAGCAATCAGCCCCAGCATTTT
>-|TRBV18|TRBD1|TRBJ1-3
CASSPSGGSGNTIYF
TGTGCCAGCTCACCATCAGGGGGTTCTGGAAACACCATATATTTT
>-|TRBV7-8|-|TRBJ2-7
CASSLPGHEQYF
TGTGCCAGCAGCTTACCTGGCCACGAGCAGTACTTC
>few|TRBV6-5|-|TRBJ1-2
CASSSRPGQYGYTF
TGTGCCAGCAGTTCCCGGCCAGGTCAATATGGCTACACCTTC
>-|TRBV28|TRBD1|TRBJ1-2
CASSGAAGTEIYFYGYTF
TGTGCCAGCAGCGGAGCTGCCGGGACAGAGATCTACTTTTATGGCTACACCTTC
>-|TRBV6-6|-|TRBJ2-1
CASSLGWGGLNEQFF
TGTGCCAGCAGTTTGGGGTGGGGGGGCCTCAATGAGCAGTTCTTC
>-|TRBV4-2|-|TRBJ1-5
CASSQDKGAGQPQHF
TGTGCCAGCAGCCAAGATAAAGGGGCCGGTCAGCCCCAGCATTTT
>once|TRBV7-9|-|TRBJ1-5
CASSLERSAFGNNQPQHF
TGTGCCAGCAGCTTAGAAAGGAGCGCCTTCGGGAACAATCAGCCCCAGCATTTT
>many|TRBV28|TRBD1|TRBJ2-1
CASDRGRDEQFF
TGTGCCAGCGACAGGGGGCGTGATGAGCAGTTCTTC